A selection of T cell receptor beta chains follows, all from one sample in a study of cytomegalovirus exposure and HLA in healthy donors. Profiling relied on immunoSEQ multiplex PCR, and the TCRdb table lists in-frame clones only, not all of them. The repertoire holds 150,000 to 200,000 clones, with roughly four fifths as singletons. Material for sequencing was PBMCs. These receptors all stem from a girl aged 2 to 10 in good health and CMV-seropositive. Both conserved end residues are part of each CDR3. A D gene is named only where the DNA matches it firmly. Where a row states a size, it is once, few, many or the class of an expanded clone; other rows omit it.

clone size	V gene	J gene	D gene	CDR3 DNA	CDR3 protein
.	TRBV7-3	TRBJ1-1	.	TGTGCCAGCAGCATCTCCGGGACACCGAGGACTGAAGCTTTCTTT	CASSISGTPRTEAFF
.	TRBV19	TRBJ2-4	TRBD1	TGTGCCAGTAGCCGGGACAGGGGAGTCAAAAACATTCAGTACTTC	CASSRDRGVKNIQYF
.	TRBV7-9	TRBJ1-4	.	TGTGCCAGCAGCCTGCCGGCGGGTAATGAAAAACTGTTTTTT	CASSLPAGNEKLFF
.	TRBV6-1	TRBJ2-7	.	TGTGCCAGCACCCGGGACTCTCCCTACGAGCAGTACTTC	CASTRDSPYEQYF
.	TRBV5-1	TRBJ1-1	.	TGCGCCAGCAGCCATGGGGATGACAGGAACACTGAAGCTTTCTTT	CASSHGDDRNTEAFF
.	TRBV28	TRBJ1-2	.	TGTGCCAGCACCCAGAGCGGGGTCCAGGGCTATGGCTACACCTTC	CASTQSGVQGYGYTF
.	TRBV9	TRBJ2-5	.	TGTGCCAGCAGTGATGGAGGGACCCAGTACTTC	CASSDGGTQYF
.	TRBV18	TRBJ2-7	TRBD2	TGTGCCAGCTCACCGCCTAGCGGAGAATACTACGAGCAGTACTTC	CASSPPSGEYYEQYF
.	TRBV18	TRBJ2-7	.	TGTGCCAGCTCAGCCACAGGGTTTCGCGAGCAGTACTTC	CASSATGFREQYF
.	TRBV6-6	TRBJ1-2	TRBD1	TGTGCCAGCAGTTTAAACAGGGGCTTTGCAGGTGGCTACACCTTC	CASSLNRGFAGGYTF
.	TRBV7-9	TRBJ2-1	.	TGTGCCAGCAGCGCCGTAAGCAACCATGAGCAGTTCTTC	CASSAVSNHEQFF
.	TRBV28	TRBJ2-7	.	TGTGCCAGCAGTTACATTATCAGGCACTACGAGCAGTACTTC	CASSYIIRHYEQYF
.	TRBV30	TRBJ2-1	TRBD2	TGTGCCTGGAGTGTACGGAGACTAGCTACCAATGAGTTCTTC	CAWSVRRLATNEFF
.	TRBV30	TRBJ2-7	.	TGTGCCTGGAGTGCATTAGTGTACGGACGGGGGACCTACGAGCAGTACTTC	CAWSALVYGRGTYEQYF
.	TRBV5-6	TRBJ2-2	TRBD2	TGTGCCAGCAGCTTGGGACCAACTAGCGGGAGGCACACCGGGGAGCTGTTTTTT	CASSLGPTSGRHTGELFF
once	TRBV6-1	TRBJ2-5	TRBD1	TGTGCCAGCTGTGCGACAGGGGGTCGGGAGACCCAGTACTTC	CASCATGGRETQYF
few	TRBV16	TRBJ2-1	.	TGTGCCAGCAGCCAATCTTTGACAGGCGAAACCTACAATGAGCAGTTCTTC	CASSQSLTGETYNEQFF
.	TRBV28	TRBJ1-4	.	TGTGCCAGCAGCCTCACCGATAGTACACTGTTTTTT	CASSLTDSTLFF
.	TRBV11-1	TRBJ2-1	TRBD2	TGTGCCAGCAGCTTAGTGGATGGGGCGGGAGCCTGGCATTATGAGCAGTTCTTC	CASSLVDGAGAWHYEQFF
once	TRBV6-1	TRBJ1-1	.	TGTGCCAGCAGGCTGACAGTTGAAGCTTTCTTT	CASRLTVEAFF
.	TRBV29-1	TRBJ1-3	.	TGCAGCGTTCTCAGAAGAAACACCATATATTTT	CSVLRRNTIYF
.	TRBV19	TRBJ2-4	TRBD1	TGTGCCAGTAGTATAGAGAGAGGGGACAGGGAGTACTTC	CASSIERGDREYF
.	TRBV14	TRBJ2-3	.	TGTGCCAGCAGACAGGGAAGCACAGATACGCAGTATTTT	CASRQGSTDTQYF
.	TRBV5-6	TRBJ2-5	.	TGTGCCAGCAGCTTCGTCGCGGCGAGAGAGACCCAGTACTTC	CASSFVAARETQYF
.	TRBV5-1	TRBJ1-1	TRBD1	TGCGCCCGCAGCTGGACAGGGGGCGAATTCACTGAAGCTTTCTTT	CARSWTGGEFTEAFF
.	TRBV7-2	TRBJ2-2	.	TGTGCCAGCATCCACATGGGACACATAAACACCGGGGAGCTGTTTTTT	CASIHMGHINTGELFF
.	TRBV5-3	TRBJ2-5	.	TGTGCCAGAAGCTGGACATACAGGGTAGAAGAGACCCAGTACTTC	CARSWTYRVEETQYF
.	TRBV29-1	TRBJ1-1	.	TGCAGCGTTGGGGCCTCGGACAGCCCGCTCACTGAAGCTTTCTTT	CSVGASDSPLTEAFF
few	TRBV4-1	TRBJ2-2	.	TGCGCCAGCAGCCAGGCAGGACACTCTGCGAACACCGGGGAGCTGTTTTTT	CASSQAGHSANTGELFF
few	TRBV28	TRBJ2-7	.	TGTGCCAGCAGTCCATTCGACACCACCAGAGGGTACGAGCAGTACTTC	CASSPFDTTRGYEQYF
.	TRBV30	TRBJ2-3	TRBD1	TGTGCCTGGAGGGAGGGTCCGCGGGACAGGGGAACAGATACGCAGTATTTT	CAWREGPRDRGTDTQYF
once	TRBV25-1	TRBJ2-7	.	TGTGCCAGCAGTGCCGTTGGCCCCCAGTCCTACGAGCAGTACTTC	CASSAVGPQSYEQYF
.	TRBV2	TRBJ2-3	TRBD2	TGTGCCAGCAGTGATGGGCTAGCGGGAGAAGCAGATACGCAGTATTTT	CASSDGLAGEADTQYF
.	TRBV6-5	TRBJ2-2	TRBD2	TGTGCCAGCAGTTTCGGACTAGCGGATCTCACCGGGGAGCTGTTTTTT	CASSFGLADLTGELFF
.	TRBV7-6	TRBJ2-2	.	TGTGCCAGCAGCTTATTCGGGAGTACCGGGGAGCTGTTTTTT	CASSLFGSTGELFF
.	TRBV14	TRBJ2-7	TRBD2	TGTGCCAGCAGCCAACCTCGGACTAGCGGGAGGGCCGGAGACGAGCAGTACTTC	CASSQPRTSGRAGDEQYF
few	TRBV11-2	TRBJ2-5	TRBD2	TGTGCCAGCAGCTGGAACCCGGGACTACGAGAGACCCAGTACTTC	CASSWNPGLRETQYF
few	TRBV6-1	TRBJ2-7	.	TGTGCCAGCAGTGACCAGCCGCCTATGAGCGGCTCCTACGAGCAGTACTTC	CASSDQPPMSGSYEQYF
few	TRBV6-1	TRBJ2-6	.	TGTGCCAGCACCGGACAGAGCTCTGGGGCCAACGTCCTGACTTTC	CASTGQSSGANVLTF
.	TRBV29-1	TRBJ2-2	.	TGCAGCGTTGTGGGGGGGCAGGCCGGGGAGCTGTTTTTT	CSVVGGQAGELFF
.	TRBV7-2	TRBJ2-3	.	TGTGCCAGCAGCTTAGCCCTTATCACAGATACGCAGTATTTT	CASSLALITDTQYF
.	TRBV10-3	TRBJ2-2	TRBD1	TGTGCCACCCAACCCTCGACAGGGAGCCCGGACACCGGGGAGCTGTTTTTT	CATQPSTGSPDTGELFF
.	TRBV6-1	TRBJ1-5	.	TGTGCCAGCAGTCCCCCGCGGCAGCCCCAGCATTTT	CASSPPRQPQHF
once	TRBV27	TRBJ2-3	.	TGTGCCAGCAGTCGTGTAGCGGTTTCTGGCACAGATACGCAGTATTTT	CASSRVAVSGTDTQYF
.	TRBV30	TRBJ2-7	TRBD2	TGTGCCTGGAGTGACGATTTACTAGCGGGAGGGCCTCAGTACTTC	CAWSDDLLAGGPQYF
.	TRBV5-6	TRBJ1-2	TRBD1	TGTGCCAGCAGCCCGGGACAGGCCGGGAGCTATGGCTACACCTTC	CASSPGQAGSYGYTF
.	TRBV19	TRBJ2-7	.	TGTGCCAGTAGTAGTCAGCTTACAGCCTACGAGCAGTACTTC	CASSSQLTAYEQYF
.	TRBV11-3	TRBJ2-7	.	TGTGCCAGCAGCCCCGGGCAGGGTGCCTACGAGCAGTACTTC	CASSPGQGAYEQYF
.	TRBV10-3	TRBJ2-1	.	TGTGCCATCAGTGAGTCGGGGACTTACAATGAGCAGTTCTTC	CAISESGTYNEQFF
.	TRBV5-1	TRBJ2-5	.	TGCGCCAGCAGCTTGATGAGGGAGACCCAGTACTTC	CASSLMRETQYF
.	TRBV7-8	TRBJ2-5	TRBD2	TGTGCCAGCAGCTTAGGGCTAGCGGGAGGGTTGTACCAAGAGACCCAGTACTTC	CASSLGLAGGLYQETQYF
once	TRBV6-1	TRBJ1-1	.	TGTGCCAGCAGTGATAGGGGGTTTAAAAAAGAAGCTTTCTTT	CASSDRGFKKEAFF
.	TRBV9	TRBJ2-5	.	TGTGCCAGCAGCCCCAATGAAGAGACCCAGTACTTC	CASSPNEETQYF
.	TRBV7-8	TRBJ1-1	.	TGTGCCAGCACCCAAAGTACAGGGTCGGGCACTGAAGCTTTCTTT	CASTQSTGSGTEAFF
.	TRBV30	TRBJ1-5	.	TGTGCCTTCTCGGTACGCGGGAATCAGCCCCAGCATTTT	CAFSVRGNQPQHF
.	TRBV2	TRBJ2-2	TRBD2	TGTGCCAGCAGTGTGACTAGCGGTACCGGGGAGCTGTTTTTT	CASSVTSGTGELFF
few	TRBV28	TRBJ2-7	.	TGTGCCAGCAGTTCTCTCTCGCGTGCAACGTACGAGCAGTACTTC	CASSSLSRATYEQYF